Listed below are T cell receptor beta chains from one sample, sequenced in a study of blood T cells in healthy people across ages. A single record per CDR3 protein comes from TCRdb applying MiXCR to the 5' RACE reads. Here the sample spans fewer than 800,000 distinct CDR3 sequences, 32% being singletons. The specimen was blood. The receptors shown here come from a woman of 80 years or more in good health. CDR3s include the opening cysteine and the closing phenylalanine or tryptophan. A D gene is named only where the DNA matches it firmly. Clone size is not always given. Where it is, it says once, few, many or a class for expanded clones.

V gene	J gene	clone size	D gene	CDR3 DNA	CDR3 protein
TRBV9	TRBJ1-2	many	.	TGTGCCAGCAGCGAGCAGTCCCAACCTTATGGCTACACCTTC	CASSEQSQPYGYTF
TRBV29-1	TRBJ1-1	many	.	TGCAGCGTTGGTTCGGCAGGGTTCACTGAAGCTTTCTTT	CSVGSAGFTEAFF
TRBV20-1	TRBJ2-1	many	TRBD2	TGCAGTGCTATTGGCGGGGGGGGTTACAATGAGCAGTTCTTC	CSAIGGGGYNEQFF
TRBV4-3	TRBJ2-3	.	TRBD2	TGCGCCAGCAGCCAAGAAATAGCGGGAGATGGTACAGATACGCAGTATTTT	CASSQEIAGDGTDTQYF
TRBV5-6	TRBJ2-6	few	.	TGTGCCAGCAGCCCGCGGGACAGCCCCTTTGCTGGGGCCAACGTCCGGACTTTC	CASSPRDSPFAGANVRTF
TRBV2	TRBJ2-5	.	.	TGTGCCAGCAGTGAAGCGACGACAGGCGCAGCGACCCAGTACTTC	CASSEATTGAATQYF
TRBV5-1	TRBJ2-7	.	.	TGCGCCAGCAGCTTGGCCGCCGGAGGCTCCTACGAGCAGTACTTC	CASSLAAGGSYEQYF
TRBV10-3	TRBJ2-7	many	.	TGTGCCATCAGTCAAATTCTGTACGAGCAGTACTTC	CAISQILYEQYF
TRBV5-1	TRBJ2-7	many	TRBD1	TGCGCCAGCACCACCGGGACAGGCGTCTACGAGCAGTACTTC	CASTTGTGVYEQYF
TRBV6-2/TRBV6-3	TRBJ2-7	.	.	TGTGCCAGCGTCAAATTCGGAGGCTACGAGCAGTACTTC	CASVKFGGYEQYF
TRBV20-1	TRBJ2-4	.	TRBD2	TGCAGTGCTAGAGAGAGGCTAGCGGGAGGTTCCAAAAACATTCAGTACTTC	CSARERLAGGSKNIQYF
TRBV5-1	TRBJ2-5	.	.	TGCGCCAGCAGCTTGGAAGGCGAGAGGGAGACCCAGTACTTC	CASSLEGERETQYF
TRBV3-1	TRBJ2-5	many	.	TGTGCCAGCAGCCAAGAAGGGGCCAGTTTCCGTGAGACCCAGTACTTC	CASSQEGASFRETQYF
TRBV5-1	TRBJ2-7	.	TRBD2	TGCGCCAGCAGCCCTGGGGGCCCGCTAGCGGGTTTCAATGAGCAGTACTTC	CASSPGGPLAGFNEQYF
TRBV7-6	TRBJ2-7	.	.	TGTGCCGGCAGCTTTACAGGGCGTGACGAGCAGTACTTC	CAGSFTGRDEQYF
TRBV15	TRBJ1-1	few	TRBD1	TGTGCCACCAGCAGAGCCGGGACAGGGCATATTGGGAACACTGAAGCTTTCTTT	CATSRAGTGHIGNTEAFF
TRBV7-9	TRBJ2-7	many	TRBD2	TGTGCCAGCAGCTTAACAACTAGCGGTGCGGAGCAGTACTTC	CASSLTTSGAEQYF
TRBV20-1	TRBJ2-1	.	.	TGCAGTGCGCGATTCCCAGGGATCACCTACAATGAGCAGTTCTTC	CSARFPGITYNEQFF
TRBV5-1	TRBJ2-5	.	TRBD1	TGCGCCAGCAGCCGGGACAGCCGCCCTCAAGAGACCCAGTACTTC	CASSRDSRPQETQYF
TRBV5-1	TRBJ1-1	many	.	TGCGCCAGCAGCCCCACTTCTTACGGGGACACTGAAGCTTTCTTT	CASSPTSYGDTEAFF
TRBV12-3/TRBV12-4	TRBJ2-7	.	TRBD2	TGTGCCAGCAGAACGTGGGGGGGGTCCTACAATGAGCAGTACTTC	CASRTWGGSYNEQYF
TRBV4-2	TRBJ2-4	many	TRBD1	TGTGCCAGCAGCCAAGTGACAGGGTCCATTCAGTACTTC	CASSQVTGSIQYF
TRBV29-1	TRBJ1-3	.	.	TGCAGCGTTGACGTGGCAGGGACTGGAAACACCAGATATTTT	CSVDVAGTGNTRYF
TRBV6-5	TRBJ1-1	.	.	TGTGCCAGCAGTTACTCGGGACCCCTGCGCACTGAAGCTTTCTTT	CASSYSGPLRTEAFF
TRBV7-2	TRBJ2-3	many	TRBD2	TGTGCCAGCAGCTTAGGTCTAGCGGGCCCGATGAGCACAGATACGCAGTATTTT	CASSLGLAGPMSTDTQYF
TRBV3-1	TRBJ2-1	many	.	TGTGCCAGCAGCCAAATGACAGGTGACCGTGCCCTTAAGGAGCAGTTCTTC	CASSQMTGDRALKEQFF
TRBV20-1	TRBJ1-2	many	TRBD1	TGCAGTGCTAGAGATCTCGACAGGGGTAACTATGGCTACACCTTC	CSARDLDRGNYGYTF
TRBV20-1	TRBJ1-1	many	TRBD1	TGCAGTGCTAGACTATGGACAGGTGGGCCTGAAGCTTTCTTT	CSARLWTGGPEAFF
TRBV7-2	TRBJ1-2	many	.	TGTGCCAGCAGCTTAGACACGGGGGCCTGCACCTTC	CASSLDTGACTF
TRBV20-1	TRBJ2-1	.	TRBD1	TGCAGTGCTAGAGTCACAGGGGTAGGGGTGCAGTTCTTC	CSARVTGVGVQFF
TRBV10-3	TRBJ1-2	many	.	TGTGCCATCAGTGAGTCAGACGACTATGGCTACACCTTC	CAISESDDYGYTF
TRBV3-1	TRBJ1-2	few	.	TGTGCCAGCAGCCAAAGCAGGGGAGGTGGCTACACCTTC	CASSQSRGGGYTF
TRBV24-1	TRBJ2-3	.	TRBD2	TGTGCCACCAGTGAAGCGGGAGAGATAGATACGCAGTATTTT	CATSEAGEIDTQYF
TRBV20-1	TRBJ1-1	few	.	TGCAGTGCTAGTCCACGGCTGAACACTGAAGCTTTCTTT	CSASPRLNTEAFF
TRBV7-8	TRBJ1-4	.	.	TGTGCCAGCAGCTTATTCCCGGGGCAGGCTGAAAAACTGTTTTTT	CASSLFPGQAEKLFF
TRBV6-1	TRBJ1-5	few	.	TGTGCCAGCAGCCATACAGGGAGATTGCAGCCCCAGCATTTT	CASSHTGRLQPQHF
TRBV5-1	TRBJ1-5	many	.	TGCGCCAGCAGCTTGGAAGCTTCCCCCAATCAGCCCCAGCATTTT	CASSLEASPNQPQHF
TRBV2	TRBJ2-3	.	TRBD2	TGTGCCAGCGCACGGACTAGTGGCTTTAGCACAGATACGCAGTATTTT	CASARTSGFSTDTQYF
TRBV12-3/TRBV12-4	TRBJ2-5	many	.	TGTGCCAGCAGTTTTTCGACTGGCGCGGGGGAGACCCAGTACTTC	CASSFSTGAGETQYF
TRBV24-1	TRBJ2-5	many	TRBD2	TGTGCCACCAGTGAAGGAGCGGGGGAAGACGAGACCCAGTACTTC	CATSEGAGEDETQYF
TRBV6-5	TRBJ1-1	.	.	TGTGCCAGCAGCCGACCACCGTCAGGGTTGGACACTGAAGCTTTCTTT	CASSRPPSGLDTEAFF
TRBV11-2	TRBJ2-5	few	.	TGTGCCAGCAGCTTTCAATCCGGCGGCTTGCAGTACTTC	CASSFQSGGLQYF
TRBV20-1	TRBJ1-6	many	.	TGCAGTGCCGCTAGCTCCTATAATTCACCCCTCCACTTT	CSAASSYNSPLHF